This T cell receptor (beta chain) was sequenced during a study of CD8 T cells in Susac syndrome. The authors reverse transcribed roughly 0.5 to 1 ug RNA with random hexamers. Multiplex immunoSEQ PCR targeted 54 Vbeta and 13 Jbeta TCR beta segments. TCRdb used MiXCR to reprocess the immunoSEQ multiplex PCR reads, holding one entry per CDR3 protein. There are roughly 200,000 distinct CDR3 sequences in the sample; about 94% occur only once, and more than 0.09% lies in the top ten. Germline assignment: CDR1 SQVTM and CDR2 ANQGSEA. V was cut by 4 bases and J by 4 bases, with 10 bases left in between. The CDR3 is made up of 12 amino acids. Stable or active relapsing-remitting multiple sclerosis, untreated and meeting revised McDonald criteria, defined the controls. Negative isolation was used for CD8+ and CD4+ T cells and FACS enrichment for TEMRA cells.

Sequencing was performed on CD4+ T cells from PBMCs. This receptor was identified in a human donor with multiple sclerosis. The chain has TRBV29-1 and TRBJ1-2, with D unclear. The CDR3 DNA is TGCAGCGTTGTACAGTACTCCTATGGCTACACCTTC. Translated, it gives CSVVQYSYGYTF.